The 27 T cell receptor beta chains reported below all come from one sample, sequenced in a study of technical replicates of blood from a few donors. TCRdb's table, derived via immunoSEQ multiplex PCR, lists solely in-frame clones and lacks some. The table includes about 13,000 clones, 75% to 85% detected once. The sequencing sample was made of PBMCs. The receptors come from a human donor in good health.

The chain joins TRBV7-9 to TRBJ2-3, with D possibly matching TRBD1 (6 bases). The CDR3 totals 13 residues. CDR1 and CDR2 (germline): SEHNR, FQNEAQ (reference sequence). V lost 8 bases to trimming and J lost 0 bases, with 9 bases between them. As DNA, the CDR3 is TGTGCCAGCGGTACAGGGAGCACAGATACGCAGTATTTT. Amino acids: CASGTGSTDTQYF.

The J gene is TRBJ1-2, the V gene TRBV7-9; 8 nucleotides agree with TRBD1. V lost 5 bases, J lost 2 bases, and 4 bases stayed unmatched. This CDR3 is 14 amino acids long. Per germline, CDR1 SEHNR and CDR2 FQNEAQ (reference sequence). CDR3 bases: TGTGCCAGCAGCCATGGGGACAGGAACTATGGCTACACCTTC. The encoded protein is CASSHGDRNYGYTF.

The chain combines TRBV7-2 with TRBJ2-5; D unresolved. The CDR3 spans 12 residues. Trimming took 5 bases from V and 5 from J, leaving 9 bases between them. The germline V gene has CDR1 SGHTA and CDR2 FQGNSA. The CDR3 region has the DNA TGTGCCAGCAGCCAAACGCGGGAGACCCAGTACTTC. It codes for CASSQTRETQYF.

The chain employs TRBV7-2 and TRBJ2-1; TRBD2 matches at 7 bases. J was trimmed by 8 bases and V by 1 base; bases with no gene match: 11. Germline-derived CDR1 and CDR2 are SGHTA and FQGNSA. The CDR3 is 16 residues long. The CDR3 loop reads CASSLGLAVGSDEQFF. The CDR3 coding sequence is TGTGCCAGCAGCTTAGGCCTAGCGGTTGGTTCGGATGAGCAGTTCTTC.

The chain employs TRBV30 and TRBJ1-2, with 7 bases lining up with TRBD1. Losses at the gene ends were 4 bases for V and 8 bases for J; bases not matched to a gene: 4. CDR1 is GTSNPN and CDR2 is SVGIG in the germline V gene (reference sequence). The CDR3 has 11 residues. The CDR3 protein is CAWTTGNGYTF. CDR3 in DNA: TGTGCCTGGACGACAGGGAACGGCTACACCTTC.

The chain combines TRBV29-1 with TRBJ1-2; 9 positions match TRBD1. J was trimmed by 3 bases and V by 6 bases; bases with no gene match: 2. This CDR3 spans 12 amino acids. Germline V lookup: CDR1 SQVTM, CDR2 ANQGSEA. The CDR3: CSVRDRDYGYTF. The CDR3 nucleotides are TGCAGCGTCCGGGACAGGGACTATGGCTACACCTTC.

V gene TRBV29-1 combines with J gene TRBJ1-1, with unresolved D. V lost 7 bases to trimming and J lost 1 base, with 13 bases between them. Germline CDR1 SQVTM, CDR2 ANQGSEA. The CDR3 is made up of 13 amino acids. CDR3 sequence (DNA): TGCAGCGCATCCCCCCGGGGGAACACTGAAGCTTTCTTT. It is translated as CSASPRGNTEAFF.

The V gene is TRBV7-9, the J gene TRBJ2-5, with a tentative D call TRBD1 (6 bases). Trimming shortened V by 4 bases and J by 5 bases, and 11 bases separated the two germline ends. Germline V gene lookup returns CDR1 SEHNR and CDR2 FQNEAQ (reference sequence). This CDR3 region has 13 residues. The CDR3 region has the DNA TGTGCCAGCAGCTCCAGGGGTTTGGAGACCCAGTACTTC. It codes for CASSSRGLETQYF.

The chain uses TRBV19 and TRBJ1-2; weak D call: TRBD1 (6 bases). Germline lookup yields CDR1 LNHDA and CDR2 SQIVND (reference sequence). V lost 7 bases and J lost 8, with 14 bases in between. This CDR3 spans 12 amino acids. The CDR3 region has the DNA TGTGCCAGTATGGGGGCTTTTCTAGGCTACACCTTC. Translation: CASMGAFLGYTF.

The chain combines TRBV7-9 with TRBJ2-5; D ambiguous. The CDR3 has 12 amino acids. Trimming took off 8 bases at V and 5 bases at J, with 12 bases between the two ends. CDR1 is SEHNR, CDR2 FQNEAQ, per germline (reference sequence). In DNA, the CDR3 is TGTGCCAGCTTGGGCGATATGGAGACCCAGTACTTC. Its protein is CASLGDMETQYF.

The V call is TRBV11-3, the J call TRBJ2-7; D possibly corresponds to TRBD2 (6 bases). In germline, CDR1 is SGHNT, CDR2 YENEEA. The CDR3 is made up of 14 amino acids. Trimming removed 0 bases from V and 6 bases from J, with 12 bases in between. The CDR3 nucleotides are TGTGCCAGCAGCTTAGATCCGACTAGGCCCGAGCAGTACTTC. Protein sequence: CASSLDPTRPEQYF.

The chain combines TRBV19 with TRBJ2-7; TRBD2 is a possible D gene (6 bases). Trimming pared 5 bases from V and 3 bases from J, leaving 11 bases between. The CDR3 spans 13 residues. The germline V gene encodes CDR1 LNHDA and CDR2 SQIVND (reference sequence). This CDR3 is CASSPRTIYEQYF. CDR3 sequence (DNA): TGTGCCAGTAGTCCTAGGACTATCTACGAGCAGTACTTC.

The chain combines TRBV10-1 with TRBJ2-1; 7 bases line up with TRBD2. Germline lookup yields CDR1 WNHNN and CDR2 SYGVQD (reference sequence). This CDR3 spans 14 amino acids. V was pared by 3 bases and J by 6 bases, with 5 bases of the junction left unmatched. Written as DNA, the CDR3 is TGCGCCAGCAGTGATGGCGGGAGTCTCAATGAGCAGTTCTTC. This codes for CASSDGGSLNEQFF.

The gene calls are TRBV14 and TRBJ1-3; 7 nucleotides align to TRBD1. Germline CDR1 is SGHDN and CDR2 is FVKESK. V trimming: 2 bases; J trimming: 2 bases; junction bases outside the gene matches: 6. CDR3 length: 16 residues. The CDR3 is CASSQTGVFTGNTIYF. The CDR3 DNA reads TGTGCCAGCAGCCAAACAGGGGTCTTTACTGGAAACACCATATATTTT.

In this sample, this clone turned up once. V and J are TRBV9 and TRBJ2-5; maybe TRBD1 (5 bases). The CDR3 consists of 14 residues. CDR1 and CDR2 from the germline V gene are SGDLS and YYNGEE. V gave up 0 bases and J gave up 2 bases, with 8 bases separating them. The CDR3 loop is CASSVVPGQETQYF. The CDR3 DNA follows: TGTGCCAGCAGCGTAGTACCAGGGCAAGAGACCCAGTACTTC.

V and J are TRBV29-1 and TRBJ2-1; 8 bases agree with TRBD2. CDR1 is SQVTM and CDR2 is ANQGSEA in the germline V gene. There are 16 residues in the CDR3. After removal of 3 bases from V and 5 bases from J, the junction contained 12 bases not matched to a gene. CDR3 coding DNA: TGCAGCGTTGATGTCGCTAGCGGGTCCATTCACAATGAGCAGTTCTTC. Its protein is CSVDVASGSIHNEQFF.

V and J are TRBV28 and TRBJ2-3; 8 nucleotides match TRBD1. This CDR3 is 19 amino acids long. V shed 0 bases, J shed 4 bases, and the junction held 15 bases outside the gene matches. Germline CDR1 reads MDHEN; CDR2 reads SYDVKM. The CDR3 nucleotides are TGTGCCAGCAGTTTATGGGAATCTTCTCGGACAGGGATGGCAGATACGCAGTATTTT. Translating gives CASSLWESSRTGMADTQYF.

The genes are TRBV7-9 and TRBJ1-2; D uncertain. This CDR3 contains 15 residues. From germline, CDR1 is SEHNR and CDR2 FQNEAQ (reference sequence). Trimming pared 2 bases from V and 3 bases from J, leaving 13 bases between. The CDR3: CASSLYVVHHYGYTF. CDR3 nucleotide sequence: TGTGCCAGCAGCTTATATGTTGTACATCACTATGGCTACACCTTC.

The chain has TRBV5-5 and TRBJ2-7, with 7 bases aligning to TRBD2. From germline, CDR1 is SGHKS and CDR2 YYEKEE (reference sequence). Trimming removed 4 bases from V and 7 bases from J; junction bases left unmatched: 17. This CDR3 comprises 16 residues. The CDR3 loop is CASSPLGGIPNKEQYF. The CDR3 DNA follows: TGTGCCAGCAGCCCGCTGGGGGGGATACCCAATAAAGAGCAGTACTTC.

V is TRBV5-1 and J is TRBJ1-2; D uncertain. V dropped 0 bases and J dropped 0 bases, with 6 bases sitting between them. This CDR3 has 14 residues. Germline V CDR1 and CDR2: SGHRS, YFSETQ. The chain's CDR3 is CASSLDRANYGYTF. In DNA, the CDR3 is TGCGCCAGCAGCTTGGACAGAGCTAACTATGGCTACACCTTC.

V usage is TRBV5-1 and J usage is TRBJ1-5; D not certain. The germline V gene encodes CDR1 SGHRS and CDR2 YFSETQ. V lost 1 base and J 5 bases, leaving 7 bases between the germline ends. This CDR3 has 13 residues. CDR3 nucleotide sequence: TGCGCCAGCAGCTTGAGTCAGGATCAGCCCCAGCATTTT. This gives the protein CASSLSQDQPQHF.

The CDR3 protein is CASSPLEANYGYTF. CDR3 sequence (DNA): TGTGCCAGCTCACCACTGGAGGCTAACTATGGCTACACCTTC. The gene calls are TRBV18 and TRBJ1-2, with D unresolved. V shed 1 base and J shed 0 bases, with 6 bases lying between them. The CDR3 length is 14 residues. Per the germline V gene, CDR1 is KGHSH and CDR2 is LQKENI.

This sequence joins TRBV19 and TRBJ2-3; 8 nucleotides align to TRBD1. The junction had 1 base not matched to a gene; V was cut back by 6 bases and J by 2 bases. This CDR3 region has 13 residues. The germline V gene encodes CDR1 LNHDA and CDR2 SQIVND (reference sequence). CDR3 loop: CASRDRDTDTQYF. CDR3 coding DNA: TGTGCCAGTAGGGACAGGGACACAGATACGCAGTATTTT.

The sample holds a few counts of this clone. The chain recombines TRBV6-5 with TRBJ2-7; no clear D. Trimming cost V 5 bases and J 3 bases, with 11 bases left between them. Per germline, CDR1 MNHEY and CDR2 SVGAGI. CDR3 length: 13 residues. The chain's CDR3 is CASSKTANYEQYF. CDR3 sequence (DNA): TGTGCCAGCAGTAAAACAGCCAACTACGAGCAGTACTTC.

This chain links TRBV5-8 with TRBJ2-3, with D hard to call. In germline, CDR1 is SGHTS, CDR2 YDEGEE. The length of the CDR3 is 13 residues. The V end lost 1 base, the J end lost 0 bases, and 3 bases lay between the germline ends. In nucleotides, the CDR3 is TGTGCCAGCAGCTTGCGTAGCACAGATACGCAGTATTTT. Protein: CASSLRSTDTQYF.

This chain joins TRBV19 and TRBJ2-3, with D hard to call. This CDR3 comprises 17 residues. The germline V gene encodes CDR1 LNHDA and CDR2 SQIVND (reference sequence). V gave up 3 bases and J gave up 0 bases, with 16 bases separating them. CDR3 region: CASSMKWLGSSTDTQYF. For the CDR3, the DNA is TGTGCCAGTAGTATGAAGTGGCTTGGCTCTAGCACAGATACGCAGTATTTT. Supplemented by reference TRBV19 and TRBJ2-3, the full variable domain reads DGGITQSPKYLFRKEGQNVTLSCEQNLNHDAMYWYRQDPGQGLRLIYYSQIVNDFQKGDIAEGYSVSREKKESFPLTVTSAQKNPTAFYLCASSMKWLGSSTDTQYFGPGTRLTVL.

The chain joins TRBV10-1 to TRBJ1-1, with TRBD1 as a possible D gene (6 bases). The germline V gene has CDR1 WNHNN and CDR2 SYGVQD (reference sequence). The CDR3 is 13 residues long. Trimming pared 7 bases from V and 1 base from J, leaving 10 bases between. The CDR3 DNA reads TGCGCCAGCAAGAAGGACAGGAACACTGAAGCTTTCTTT. Translated: CASKKDRNTEAFF.